The clone carrying this TCR beta chain was seen just once. This sample was included in a study of blood T cell repertoires in COVID-19. Overall study context: Whether acute or convalescent, the COVID-19 samples came from the United States, Italy and Spain. Sources were T cells, B-cell-depleted T cells, or PBMCs; the material itself was cDNA or gDNA.

Per the authors' pipeline: It was from reference gene primer amplification that nucleated cell counts were estimated. Assay used: immunoSEQ multiplex PCR; TCRdb lists only in-frame clones, some missing. V, J and clone size are taken as reported in that table, and D and trimming were inferred from the DNA itself. The table shows about 260,000 clones, with 85% to 90% occurring only once. Trimming took 3 bases from V and 3 from J, leaving 11 bases between them. Germline V CDR1 and CDR2: KGHSH, LQKENI. CDR3 length: 14 amino acids. Participants spanned ages about 18 to 89 years and resided in around 25 US areas.

The rearrangement links TRBV18 to TRBJ1-1; D not certain. This TCR was recovered from a man aged 50-59 years who had been exposed to COVID-19. Material for sequencing was PBMCs or T cells enriched from blood (not recorded which). Here the CDR3 DNA reads TGTGCCAGCTCACCTCGCGGTAGTGACACTGAAGCTTTCTTT. It encodes CASSPRGSDTEAFF.